This T cell receptor (beta chain) was captured in a study of T cells in Graves' hyperthyroidism and ophthalmopathy. Exclusion criteria comprised uncontrolled infection, other autoimmune disease, pregnancy or lactation. The PBMCs studied were ones that came from 9 to 10 ml fresh peripheral blood. CDR3 size: 16 residues. The germline gives CDR1 DFQATT, CDR2 SNEGSKA (reference sequence). The V and J ends lost 4 bases and 6 bases, in that order; junction bases with no gene match: 11. A word on this clonotype: Antigen unknown.

The source material, RNA transcripts, was used to amplify TCR beta CDR3 regions. When the TCR CDR3 underwent first-round RT-PCR, the HTBI primer set was used. Using its own MiXCR run on the multiplex PCR reads, TCRdb lists one record per CDR3 protein. The table records about 570,000 distinct CDR3 sequences, about 14% of them present only once. Study-wide points: Clonotypes that were expanded in thyroid above 0.001 mostly appeared in blood too.

Sequenced input: blood. The chain links TRBV20-1 to TRBJ1-6; 8 bases line up with TRBD1. The receptor comes from a middle-aged woman with Graves' hyperthyroidism. DNA of the CDR3: TGCAGTGCTACTCCAGGGGGCAGTTTGGGTAATTCACCCCTCCACTTT. This gives the protein CSATPGGSLGNSPLHF.